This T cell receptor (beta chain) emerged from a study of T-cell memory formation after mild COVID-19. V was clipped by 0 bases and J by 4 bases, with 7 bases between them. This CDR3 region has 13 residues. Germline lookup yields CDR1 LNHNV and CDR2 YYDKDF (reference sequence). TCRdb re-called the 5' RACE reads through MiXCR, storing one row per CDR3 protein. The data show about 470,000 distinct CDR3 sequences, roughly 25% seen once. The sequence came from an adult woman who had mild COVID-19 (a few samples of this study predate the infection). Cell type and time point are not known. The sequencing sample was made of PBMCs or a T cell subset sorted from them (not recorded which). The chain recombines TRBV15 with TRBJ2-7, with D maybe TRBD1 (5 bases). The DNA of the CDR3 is TGTGCCACCAGCAGAGATAAGGGGTACGAGCAGTACTTC. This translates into CATSRDKGYEQYF.